This is a list of T cell receptor beta chains from one sample in a study of T-cell reconstitution after alpha-beta-depleted transplantation in children. One entry per CDR3 protein results from TCRdb running MiXCR on the PCR reads. The sample includes over 200,000 distinct CDR3 sequences, approximately 10% seen only once; the top ten take 28%. The material sequenced was PBMCs, taken before TCRalphabeta/CD19-depleted stem cell transplant. All receptors come from a child under two years old with acute myeloid leukemia, due to receive a stem cell transplant. Both conserved end residues are part of each CDR3. Each record gives: CDR3 length, V gene, clone size, D gene, J gene, CDR3 protein, CDR3 DNA. The D gene is left open where the match is weak. The size field reads once, few, many or a size class.

len: 15
v_gene: TRBV27
abundance: many
d_gene: NA
j_gene: TRBJ2-2
CDR3aa: CASSPLWDNTGELFF
CDR3nt: TGTGCCAGCAGTCCCCTGTGGGATAACACCGGGGAGCTGTTTTTT

len: 13
v_gene: TRBV5-6
abundance: many
d_gene: TRBD1
j_gene: TRBJ2-5
CDR3aa: CASRRQGRETQYF
CDR3nt: TGTGCCAGCAGGAGACAGGGAAGAGAGACCCAGTACTTC

len: 16
v_gene: TRBV2
abundance: many
d_gene: NA
j_gene: TRBJ2-1
CDR3aa: CASSELGSGPPNEQFF
CDR3nt: TGTGCCAGCAGTGAGTTGGGTAGCGGACCTCCCAATGAGCAGTTCTTC

len: 15
v_gene: TRBV7-9
abundance: many
d_gene: NA
j_gene: TRBJ2-3
CDR3aa: CASSLVGKSTDTQYF
CDR3nt: TGTGCCAGCAGCTTAGTGGGGAAAAGCACAGATACGCAGTATTTT

len: 16
v_gene: TRBV9
abundance: many
d_gene: TRBD1
j_gene: TRBJ2-2
CDR3aa: CASSVGTGKVTGELFF
CDR3nt: TGTGCCAGCAGCGTAGGGACAGGGAAGGTCACCGGGGAGCTGTTTTTT

len: 16
v_gene: TRBV20-1
abundance: many
d_gene: TRBD1
j_gene: TRBJ2-7
CDR3aa: CSASVRQQGAGDEQYF
CDR3nt: TGCAGTGCCTCCGTGCGTCAACAGGGGGCAGGGGATGAGCAGTACTTC

len: 11
v_gene: TRBV29-1
abundance: many
d_gene: NA
j_gene: TRBJ2-7
CDR3aa: CSVAQPYEQYF
CDR3nt: TGCAGCGTCGCGCAGCCCTACGAGCAGTACTTC

len: 13
v_gene: TRBV18
abundance: many
d_gene: TRBD2
j_gene: TRBJ2-1
CDR3aa: CASSPLAGKEQFF
CDR3nt: TGTGCCAGCTCACCCTTAGCGGGAAAGGAGCAGTTCTTC

len: 18
v_gene: TRBV9
abundance: many
d_gene: TRBD2
j_gene: TRBJ2-3
CDR3aa: CASSDPMELAGETDTQYF
CDR3nt: TGTGCCAGCAGCGATCCTATGGAGCTAGCGGGGGAGACAGATACGCAGTATTTT

len: 16
v_gene: TRBV3-1
abundance: many
d_gene: TRBD2
j_gene: TRBJ2-7
CDR3aa: CASSQVGSGGRDEQYF
CDR3nt: TGTGCCAGCAGCCAAGTTGGGTCGGGAGGCCGCGACGAGCAGTACTTC

len: 16
v_gene: TRBV5-1
abundance: many
d_gene: TRBD1
j_gene: TRBJ2-5
CDR3aa: CASSLADRGREETQYF
CDR3nt: TGCGCCAGCAGCTTGGCGGACAGGGGGCGCGAAGAGACCCAGTACTTC

len: 19
v_gene: TRBV5-1
abundance: many
d_gene: NA
j_gene: TRBJ1-5
CDR3aa: CASSQLRHGGRDSNQPQHF
CDR3nt: TGCGCCAGCAGCCAATTGAGACACGGGGGCCGGGATAGCAATCAGCCCCAGCATTTT

len: 15
v_gene: TRBV12-3/TRBV12-4
abundance: many
d_gene: TRBD2
j_gene: TRBJ2-1
CDR3aa: CASSRTSGSSYEQFF
CDR3nt: TGTGCCAGCAGTCGGACTAGCGGGAGTTCGTATGAGCAGTTCTTC

len: 15
v_gene: TRBV6-5
abundance: many
d_gene: NA
j_gene: TRBJ1-5
CDR3aa: CASSYSWSSNQPQHF
CDR3nt: TGTGCCAGCAGTTATTCGTGGTCCAGCAATCAGCCCCAGCATTTT